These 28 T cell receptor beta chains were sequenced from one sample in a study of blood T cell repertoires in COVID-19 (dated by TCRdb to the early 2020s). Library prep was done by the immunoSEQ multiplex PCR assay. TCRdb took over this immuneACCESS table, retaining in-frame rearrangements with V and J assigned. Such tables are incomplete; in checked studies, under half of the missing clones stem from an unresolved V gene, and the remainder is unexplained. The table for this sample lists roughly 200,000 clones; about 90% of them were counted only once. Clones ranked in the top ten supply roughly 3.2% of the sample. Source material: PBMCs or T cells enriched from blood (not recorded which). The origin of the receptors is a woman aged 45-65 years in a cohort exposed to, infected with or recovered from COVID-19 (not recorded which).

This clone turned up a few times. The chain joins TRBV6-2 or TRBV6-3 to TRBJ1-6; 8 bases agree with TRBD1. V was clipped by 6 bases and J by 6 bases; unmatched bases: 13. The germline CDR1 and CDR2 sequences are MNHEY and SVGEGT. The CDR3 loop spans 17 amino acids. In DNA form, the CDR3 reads TGTGCCAGCAGCCCATTCGGACAGGGCGCTGCTAATTCACCCCTCCACTTT. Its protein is CASSPFGQGAANSPLHF.

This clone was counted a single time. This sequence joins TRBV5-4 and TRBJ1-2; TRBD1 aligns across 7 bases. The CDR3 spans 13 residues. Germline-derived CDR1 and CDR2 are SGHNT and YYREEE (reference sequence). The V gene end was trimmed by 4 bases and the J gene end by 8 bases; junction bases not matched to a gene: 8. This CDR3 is CASSRDRVGGYTF. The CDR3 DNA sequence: TGTGCCAGCAGCAGAGACAGGGTGGGAGGCTACACCTTC. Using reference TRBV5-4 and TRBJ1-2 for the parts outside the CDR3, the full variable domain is ETGVTQSPTHLIKTRGQQVTLRCSSQSGHNTVSWYQQALGQGPQFIFQYYREEENGRGNFPPRFSGLQFPNYSSELNVNALELDDSALYLCASSRDRVGGYTFGSGTRLTVV.

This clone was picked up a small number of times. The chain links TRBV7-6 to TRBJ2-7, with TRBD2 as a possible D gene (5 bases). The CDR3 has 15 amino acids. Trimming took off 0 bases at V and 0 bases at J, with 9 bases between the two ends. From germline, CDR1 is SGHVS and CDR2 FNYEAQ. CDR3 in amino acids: CASSLAEGSSYEQYF. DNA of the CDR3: TGTGCCAGCAGCTTAGCGGAAGGGAGCTCCTACGAGCAGTACTTC.

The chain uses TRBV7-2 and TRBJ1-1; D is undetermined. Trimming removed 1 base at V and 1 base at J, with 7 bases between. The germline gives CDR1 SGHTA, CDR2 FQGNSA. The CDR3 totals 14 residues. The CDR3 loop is CASSLGPGNTEAFF. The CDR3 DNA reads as TGTGCCAGCAGCTTAGGACCGGGGAACACTGAAGCTTTCTTT.

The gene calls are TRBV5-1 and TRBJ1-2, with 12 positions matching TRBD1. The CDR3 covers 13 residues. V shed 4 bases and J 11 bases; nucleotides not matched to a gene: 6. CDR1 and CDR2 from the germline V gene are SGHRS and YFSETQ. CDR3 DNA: TGCGCCAGCAGCCTTGGGACAGGGGGCAGATACACCTTC. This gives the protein CASSLGTGGRYTF.

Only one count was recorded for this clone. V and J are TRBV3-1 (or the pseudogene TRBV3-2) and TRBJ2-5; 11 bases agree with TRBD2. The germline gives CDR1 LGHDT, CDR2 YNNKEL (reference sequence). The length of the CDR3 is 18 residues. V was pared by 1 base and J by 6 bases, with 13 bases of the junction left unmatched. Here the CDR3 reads CASSQATSGGSFTQTQYF. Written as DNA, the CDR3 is TGTGCCAGCAGCCAAGCTACTAGCGGGGGATCCTTCACACAGACCCAGTACTTC.

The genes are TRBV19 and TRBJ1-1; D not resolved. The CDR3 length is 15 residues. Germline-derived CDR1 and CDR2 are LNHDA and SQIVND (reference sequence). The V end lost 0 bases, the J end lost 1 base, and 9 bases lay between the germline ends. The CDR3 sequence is CASSIDPSRNTEAFF. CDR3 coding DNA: TGTGCCAGTAGTATAGACCCGAGTAGGAACACTGAAGCTTTCTTT.

The CDR3 reads CASSLPQGGETQYF. In nucleotides, the CDR3 is TGTGCCAGCAGCTTACCTCAGGGGGGAGAGACCCAGTACTTC. The V gene is TRBV7-6, the J gene TRBJ2-5; tentative D call: TRBD1 (7 bases). V was cut by 2 bases and J by 4 bases, with 11 bases left in between. The V gene's germline CDR1 is SGHVS and CDR2 FNYEAQ. The CDR3 consists of 14 residues.

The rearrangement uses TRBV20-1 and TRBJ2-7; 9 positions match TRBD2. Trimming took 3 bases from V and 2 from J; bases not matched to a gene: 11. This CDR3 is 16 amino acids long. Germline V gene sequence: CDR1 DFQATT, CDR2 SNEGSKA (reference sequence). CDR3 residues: CSASSGRGGRPYEQYF. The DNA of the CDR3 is TGCAGTGCTAGTAGTGGGCGGGGGGGCCGGCCCTACGAGCAGTACTTC.

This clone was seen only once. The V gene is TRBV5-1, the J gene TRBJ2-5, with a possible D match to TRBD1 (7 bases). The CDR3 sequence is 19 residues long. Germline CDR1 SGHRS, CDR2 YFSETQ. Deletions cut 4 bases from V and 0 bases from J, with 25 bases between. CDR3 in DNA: TGCGCCAGCAGCCACGTGGGGGCGGGACAGCGATCGTACCAAGAGACCCAGTACTTC. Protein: CASSHVGAGQRSYQETQYF.

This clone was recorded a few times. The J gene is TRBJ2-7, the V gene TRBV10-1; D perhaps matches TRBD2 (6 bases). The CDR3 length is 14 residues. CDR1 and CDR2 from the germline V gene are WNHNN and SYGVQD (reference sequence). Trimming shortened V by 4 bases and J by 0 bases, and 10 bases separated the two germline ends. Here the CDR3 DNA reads TGCGCCAGCAGTGTCGGGGGTGACTCCTACGAGCAGTACTTC. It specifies CASSVGGDSYEQYF.

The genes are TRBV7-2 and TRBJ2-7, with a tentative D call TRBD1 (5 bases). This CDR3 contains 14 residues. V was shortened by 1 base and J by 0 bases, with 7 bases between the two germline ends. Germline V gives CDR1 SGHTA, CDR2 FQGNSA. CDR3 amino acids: CASSLGQNSYEQYF. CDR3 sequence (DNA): TGTGCCAGCAGCTTAGGACAGAACTCCTACGAGCAGTACTTC.

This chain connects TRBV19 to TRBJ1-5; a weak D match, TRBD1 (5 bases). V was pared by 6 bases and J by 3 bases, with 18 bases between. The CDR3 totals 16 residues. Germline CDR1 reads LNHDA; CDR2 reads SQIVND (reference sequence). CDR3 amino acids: CASRPLGDSNNQPQHF. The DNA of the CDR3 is TGTGCCAGTAGACCGTTAGGAGACAGTAACAATCAGCCCCAGCATTTT.

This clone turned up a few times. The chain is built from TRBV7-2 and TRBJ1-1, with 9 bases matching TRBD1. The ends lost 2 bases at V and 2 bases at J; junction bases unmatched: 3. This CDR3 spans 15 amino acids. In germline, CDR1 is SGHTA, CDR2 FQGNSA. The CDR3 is CASSLQTGGNTEAFF. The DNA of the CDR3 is TGTGCCAGCAGCTTACAAACAGGGGGCAACACTGAAGCTTTCTTT.

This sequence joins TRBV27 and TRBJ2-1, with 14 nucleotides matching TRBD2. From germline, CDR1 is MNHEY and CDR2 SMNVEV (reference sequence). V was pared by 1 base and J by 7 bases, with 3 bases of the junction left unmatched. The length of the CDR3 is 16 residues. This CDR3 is CASSLWTSGGLNEQFF. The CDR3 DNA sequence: TGTGCCAGCAGTTTATGGACTAGCGGGGGGCTTAATGAGCAGTTCTTC.

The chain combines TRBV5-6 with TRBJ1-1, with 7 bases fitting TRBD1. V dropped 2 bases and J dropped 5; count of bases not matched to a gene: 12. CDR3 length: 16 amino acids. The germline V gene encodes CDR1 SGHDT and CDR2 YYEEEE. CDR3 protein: CASSLEGGSTRTEAFF. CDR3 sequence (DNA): TGTGCCAGCAGCTTAGAAGGGGGCTCAACCAGAACTGAAGCTTTCTTT.

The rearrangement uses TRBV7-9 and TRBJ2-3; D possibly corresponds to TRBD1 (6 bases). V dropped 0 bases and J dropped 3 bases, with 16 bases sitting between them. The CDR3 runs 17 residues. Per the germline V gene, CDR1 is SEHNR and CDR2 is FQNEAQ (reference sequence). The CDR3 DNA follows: TGTGCCAGCAGCTTAGCGCACCCAGGGGATAGAACAGATACGCAGTATTTT. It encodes CASSLAHPGDRTDTQYF.

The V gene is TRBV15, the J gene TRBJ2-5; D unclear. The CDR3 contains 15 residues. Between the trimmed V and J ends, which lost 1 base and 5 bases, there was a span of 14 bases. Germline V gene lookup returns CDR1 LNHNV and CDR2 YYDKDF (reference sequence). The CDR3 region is CATSRGGAVSETQYF. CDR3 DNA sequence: TGTGCCACCAGCAGAGGCGGAGCCGTGAGTGAGACCCAGTACTTC.

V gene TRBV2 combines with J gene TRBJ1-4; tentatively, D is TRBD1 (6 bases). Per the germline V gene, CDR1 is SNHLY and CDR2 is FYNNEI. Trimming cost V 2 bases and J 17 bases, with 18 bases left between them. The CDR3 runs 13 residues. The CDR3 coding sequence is TGTGCCAGCAGTGAAAGGGACATTAAGGGGACCTTTTTT. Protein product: CASSERDIKGTFF.

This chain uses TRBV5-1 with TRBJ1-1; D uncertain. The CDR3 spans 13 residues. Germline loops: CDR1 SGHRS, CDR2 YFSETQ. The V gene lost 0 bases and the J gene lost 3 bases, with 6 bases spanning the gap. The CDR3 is CASSLASYTEAFF. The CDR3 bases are TGCGCCAGCAGCTTGGCGAGCTACACTGAAGCTTTCTTT.

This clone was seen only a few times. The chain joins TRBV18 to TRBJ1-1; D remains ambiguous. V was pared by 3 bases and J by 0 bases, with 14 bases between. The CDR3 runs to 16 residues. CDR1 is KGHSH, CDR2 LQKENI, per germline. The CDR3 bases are TGTGCCAGCTCACCCCTCGTGGCAGACTTGAACACTGAAGCTTTCTTT. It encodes CASSPLVADLNTEAFF.

The CDR3 sequence: CASSPALPLQDLGSEKLFF. CDR3 coding DNA: TGTGCCAGCAGCCCCGCACTTCCCTTACAAGACTTAGGTAGTGAAAAACTGTTTTTT. The chain uses TRBV4-2 and TRBJ1-4; no firm D call. There are 19 residues in the CDR3. Germline CDR1 reads LGHNA; CDR2 reads YNFKEQ. Trimming took off 4 bases at V and 7 bases at J, with 28 bases between the two ends.

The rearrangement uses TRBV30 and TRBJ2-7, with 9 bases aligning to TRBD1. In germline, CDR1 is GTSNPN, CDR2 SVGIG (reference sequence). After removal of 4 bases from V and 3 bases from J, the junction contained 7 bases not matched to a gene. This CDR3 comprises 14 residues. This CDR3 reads CAWIPPGQGYEQYF. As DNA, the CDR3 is TGTGCCTGGATCCCGCCGGGACAGGGCTACGAGCAGTACTTC.

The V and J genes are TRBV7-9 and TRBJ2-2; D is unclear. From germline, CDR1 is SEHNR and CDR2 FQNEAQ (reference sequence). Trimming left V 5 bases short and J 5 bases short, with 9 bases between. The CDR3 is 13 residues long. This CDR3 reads CASSPRGTGELFF. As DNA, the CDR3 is TGTGCCAGCAGCCCACGAGGAACCGGGGAGCTGTTTTTT.

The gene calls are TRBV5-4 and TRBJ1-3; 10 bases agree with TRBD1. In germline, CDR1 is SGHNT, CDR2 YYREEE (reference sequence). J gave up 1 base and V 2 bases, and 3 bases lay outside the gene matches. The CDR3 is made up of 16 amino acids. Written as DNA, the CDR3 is TGTGCCAGCAGCTTAGACAGGGGGCAATCTGGAAACACCATATATTTT. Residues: CASSLDRGQSGNTIYF.

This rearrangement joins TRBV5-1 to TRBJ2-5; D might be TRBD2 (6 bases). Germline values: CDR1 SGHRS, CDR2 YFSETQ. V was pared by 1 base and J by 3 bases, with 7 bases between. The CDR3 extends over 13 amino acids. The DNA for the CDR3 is TGCGCCAGCAGCTTGACGGGGGAAGAGACCCAGTACTTC. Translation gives CASSLTGEETQYF.

CDR3 nucleotides: TGTGCCAGCAGCTCCTTGGACTCACACAGGGAGGGCTACACCTTC. As protein: CASSSLDSHREGYTF. V gene TRBV5-4 combines with J gene TRBJ1-2, with D maybe TRBD1 (6 bases). This CDR3 region has 15 residues. The V end lost 3 bases, the J end lost 8 bases, and 20 bases lay between the germline ends. Looked up from germline, CDR1 is SGHNT and CDR2 is YYREEE (reference sequence).

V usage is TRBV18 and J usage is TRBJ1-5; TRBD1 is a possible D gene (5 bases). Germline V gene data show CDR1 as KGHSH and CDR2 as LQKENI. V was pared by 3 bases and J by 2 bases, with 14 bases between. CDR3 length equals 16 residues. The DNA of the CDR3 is TGTGCCAGCTCACCTACCGGGACTGTGGGCAATCAGCCCCAGCATTTT. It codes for CASSPTGTVGNQPQHF.